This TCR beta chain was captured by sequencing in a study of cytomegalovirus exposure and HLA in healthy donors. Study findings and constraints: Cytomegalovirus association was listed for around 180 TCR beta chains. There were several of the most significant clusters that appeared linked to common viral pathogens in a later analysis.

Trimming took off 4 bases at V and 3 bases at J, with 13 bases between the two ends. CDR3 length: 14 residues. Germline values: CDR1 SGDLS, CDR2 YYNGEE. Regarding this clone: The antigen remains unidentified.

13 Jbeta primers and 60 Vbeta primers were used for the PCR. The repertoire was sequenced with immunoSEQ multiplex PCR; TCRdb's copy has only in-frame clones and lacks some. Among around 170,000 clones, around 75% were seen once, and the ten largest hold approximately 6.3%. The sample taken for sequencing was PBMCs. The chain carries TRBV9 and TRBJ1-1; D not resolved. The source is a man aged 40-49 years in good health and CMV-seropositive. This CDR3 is CASSPPWGDTEAFF. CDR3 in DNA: TGTGCCAGCAGCCCCCCCTGGGGAGACACTGAAGCTTTCTTT.